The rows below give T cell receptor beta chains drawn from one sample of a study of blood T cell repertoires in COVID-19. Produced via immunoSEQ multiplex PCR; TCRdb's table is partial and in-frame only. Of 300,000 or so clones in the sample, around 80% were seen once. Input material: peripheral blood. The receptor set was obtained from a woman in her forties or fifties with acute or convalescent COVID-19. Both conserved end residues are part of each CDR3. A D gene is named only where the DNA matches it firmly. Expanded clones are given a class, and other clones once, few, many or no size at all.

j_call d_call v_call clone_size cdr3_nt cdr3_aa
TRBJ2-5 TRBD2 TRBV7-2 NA TGTGCCAGCAGCTTAGTCATAGCGGGAGCTACGAAGACCCAGTACTTC CASSLVIAGATKTQYF
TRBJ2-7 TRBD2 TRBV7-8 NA TGTGCCAGCAGCTTAGTGCGGGAGGAGGGCCCCTTGCACTTC CASSLVREEGPLHF
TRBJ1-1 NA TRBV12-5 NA TGTGCTAGTGGTTTGGAAAACATTGAAGCTTTCTTT CASGLENIEAFF
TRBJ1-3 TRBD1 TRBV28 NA TGTGCCAGCAGTCCCAGGACAGGGGCTGGAAACACCATATATTTT CASSPRTGAGNTIYF
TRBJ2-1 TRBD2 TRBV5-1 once TGCGCCAGCAGCTTGGGCCGGGGGGTTCGGGACAATGAGCAGTTCTTC CASSLGRGVRDNEQFF
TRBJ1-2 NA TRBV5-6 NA TGTGCCAGCAGGGATTGGAGGCCGGATGGCTACACCTTC CASRDWRPDGYTF
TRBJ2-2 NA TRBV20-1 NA TGCAGTGCTAGTGCGAGTCACGCCGGGGAGCTGTTTTTT CSASASHAGELFF
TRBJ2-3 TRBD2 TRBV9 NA TGTACCAGCAGCGTAGGGGTTGGGACTACCACAGATACGCAGTATTTT CTSSVGVGTTTDTQYF
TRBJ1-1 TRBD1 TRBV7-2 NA TGTGCCAGCAGCATCCGACAGGGGGGTAGGGGTGAAGCTTTCTTT CASSIRQGGRGEAFF
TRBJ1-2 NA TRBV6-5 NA TGTGCCAGCAGGCCCCAAGGGGCAGGGATCCCTGGCTACACCTTC CASRPQGAGIPGYTF
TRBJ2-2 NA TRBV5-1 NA TGCGCCAGCAGCCAACAGGGAGCGAACACCGGGGAGCTGTTTTTT CASSQQGANTGELFF
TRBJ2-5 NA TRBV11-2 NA TGTGCCAGCAGCTTCGTGGGGGGATACCAAGAGACCCAGTACTTC CASSFVGGYQETQYF
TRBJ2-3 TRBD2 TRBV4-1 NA TGCGCCAGCAGCTCGCGACTAGCGGGAGATACGCAGTATTTT CASSSRLAGDTQYF
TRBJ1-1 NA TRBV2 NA TGTGCCAGCACCCCCGCCCGACAGGAGAACACTGAAGCTTTCTTT CASTPARQENTEAFF
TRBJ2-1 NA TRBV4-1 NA TGCGCCAGCAGCCAAATACTTCCTTGGAATGAGCAGTTCTTC CASSQILPWNEQFF
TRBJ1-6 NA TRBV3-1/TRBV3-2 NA TGTGCCAGCAGCCAAGCCCAGGGGAACTCACCCCTCCACTTT CASSQAQGNSPLHF
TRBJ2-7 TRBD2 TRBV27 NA TGTGCCAGCAGTTTCGGTCCAGGGACTATCGAGCAGTACTTC CASSFGPGTIEQYF
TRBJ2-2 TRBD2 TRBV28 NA TGTGCCAGCAGTTTAAGCCTAGCGGACACCGGGGAGCTGTTTTTT CASSLSLADTGELFF
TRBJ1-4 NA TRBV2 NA TGTGCCAGCAGTGAAAGGGCCGGCGGGAGGGGATGGATAGGGCTGTTTTTT CASSERAGGRGWIGLFF
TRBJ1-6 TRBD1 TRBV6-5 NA TGTGCCAGCACCCCGCCAGGGGGGTATTCACCCCTCCACTTT CASTPPGGYSPLHF
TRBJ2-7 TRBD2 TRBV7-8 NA TGTGCCAGCCGGGAGGGCCCTCGGGAGCAGTACTTC CASREGPREQYF
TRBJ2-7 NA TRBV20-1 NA TGCAGTGCTAGAATTTTAAGCGGTATATACTTC CSARILSGIYF
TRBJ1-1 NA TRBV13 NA TGTGCCAGCAGCCCCACAGGAGTCACTGAAGCTTTCTTT CASSPTGVTEAFF
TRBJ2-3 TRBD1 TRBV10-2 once TGCGCCAGCACTGACAGGGGACCGCAGTATTTT CASTDRGPQYF
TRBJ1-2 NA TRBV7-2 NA TGTGCCAGCAGCTTAGACAGTATCAACTATGGCTACACCTTC CASSLDSINYGYTF
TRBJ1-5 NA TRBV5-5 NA TGTGCCAGCAGCTTGAGCACAGGGTATAATCAGCCCCAGCATTTT CASSLSTGYNQPQHF
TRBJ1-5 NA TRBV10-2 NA TGCGCCAGCAGTGCCACAGGGAGCAATCAGCCCCAGCATTTT CASSATGSNQPQHF
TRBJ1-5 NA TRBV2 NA TGTGCCAGCTCCCTGTACAATCAGCCCCAGCATTTT CASSLYNQPQHF
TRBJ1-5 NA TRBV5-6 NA TGTGCCAGCAGCCACACGGGTCAGCCCCAGCATTTT CASSHTGQPQHF